These T cell receptor beta chains were read from a single sample in a study of T-cell reconstitution after alpha-beta-depleted transplantation in children. TCRdb re-called the PCR reads through MiXCR, storing one row per CDR3 protein. The table has 200,000 to 250,000 distinct CDR3 sequences, around 7.8% seen once. The source material was PBMCs, mostly from graft donor cells, sampled 180 days after TCRalphabeta/CD19-depleted stem cell transplant. These receptors came from a male patient between 10 and 17 years old who had a stem cell transplant for acute lymphoblastic leukemia, so the T cells may come from the graft donor. CDR3s include the opening cysteine and the closing phenylalanine or tryptophan. Fields, in order: D gene, V gene, clone size, J gene, CDR3 protein, CDR3 DNA. The D gene is left open where the match is weak. Expanded clones get a size class; other rows say once, few or many, or leave the size out.

>TRBD1|TRBV6-1|many|TRBJ1-5
CASSENRGNQPQHF
TGTGCCAGCAGTGAAAACAGGGGGAATCAGCCCCAGCATTTT
>TRBD2|TRBV4-2|.|TRBJ2-2
CASSLRPQAGTSGGAGAGELFF
TGTGCCAGCAGCCTCCGCCCACAAGCCGGGACTAGCGGGGGGGCCGGAGCTGGGGAGCTGTTTTTT
>TRBD2|TRBV9|many|TRBJ2-7
CASSPGTSGSFHEQYF
TGTGCCAGCAGCCCAGGGACTAGCGGGAGCTTCCACGAGCAGTACTTC
>TRBD1|TRBV27|many|TRBJ1-5
CASTPHRGGQPQHF
TGTGCCAGCACCCCCCACAGGGGAGGGCAGCCCCAGCATTTT
>.|TRBV28|many|TRBJ2-5
CASKEGLFFPETQYF
TGTGCCAGCAAGGAGGGGCTGTTTTTCCCAGAGACCCAGTACTTC
>.|TRBV7-6|many|TRBJ1-1
CASSLVTDTEAFF
TGTGCCAGCAGCTTAGTGACGGACACTGAAGCTTTCTTT
>.|TRBV29-1|many|TRBJ2-3
CSVESGGTYTQYF
TGCAGCGTTGAAAGTGGGGGGACTTATACGCAGTATTTT
>.|TRBV6-1|few|TRBJ2-7
CATRGDISYEQYF
TGTGCCACCCGGGGGGACATCTCCTACGAGCAGTACTTC
>.|TRBV28|many|TRBJ1-2
CASSPQGYYGYTF
TGTGCCAGCAGTCCACAGGGCTACTATGGCTACACCTTC
>.|TRBV7-2|many|TRBJ2-6
CASSLGRISGANVLTF
TGTGCCAGCAGCTTAGGCAGAATCTCTGGGGCCAACGTCCTGACTTTC
>.|TRBV29-1|many|TRBJ2-3
CSVETESSTDTQYF
TGCAGCGTTGAAACTGAATCTAGCACAGATACGCAGTATTTT
>.|TRBV19|many|TRBJ1-1
CASSIPGQFYTEAFF
TGTGCCAGTAGTATTCCGGGCCAGTTCTACACTGAAGCTTTCTTT
>TRBD2|TRBV11-2|many|TRBJ2-2
CASESGRAGTGELFF
TGTGCCAGCGAATCGGGGAGGGCCGGCACCGGGGAGCTGTTTTTT
>.|TRBV29-1|many|TRBJ1-2
CSVRGRDGYTF
TGCAGCGTCAGGGGAAGGGATGGCTACACCTTC
>TRBD2|TRBV6-2/TRBV6-3|many|TRBJ2-3
CASSKRGGTDTQYF
TGTGCCAGCAGCAAGCGGGGAGGGACAGATACGCAGTATTTT
>TRBD1|TRBV10-3|many|TRBJ2-7
CAISRDRSYEQYF
TGTGCCATCAGCCGGGACAGATCCTACGAGCAGTACTTC
>.|TRBV29-1|many|TRBJ1-5
CSVARGGNQPQHF
TGCAGCGTAGCCAGGGGAGGGAATCAGCCCCAGCATTTT
>TRBD1|TRBV29-1|many|TRBJ2-5
CSVEVGQRAGGETQYF
TGCAGCGTTGAAGTGGGACAGCGTGCTGGGGGAGAGACCCAGTACTTC
>.|TRBV7-9|many|TRBJ2-7
CASSLPLAYEQYF
TGTGCCAGCAGCTTACCACTAGCCTACGAGCAGTACTTC
>.|TRBV20-1|many|TRBJ2-7
CSAKPGDSPYEQYF
TGCAGTGCTAAGCCTGGGGACTCACCCTACGAGCAGTACTTC
>.|TRBV7-9|many|TRBJ1-6
CASSTQNSPLHF
TGTGCCAGCAGCACGCAGAATTCACCCCTCCACTTT
>TRBD2|TRBV6-5|many|TRBJ2-7
CASSSPLAGGWYEQYF
TGTGCCAGCAGTTCACCCCTAGCGGGAGGATGGTACGAGCAGTACTTC
>.|TRBV10-3|many|TRBJ2-3
CAISWRGTDTQYF
TGTGCCATCAGCTGGCGTGGAACAGATACGCAGTATTTT
>.|TRBV6-1|many|TRBJ2-3
CASSEWALTTDTQYF
TGTGCCAGCAGTGAATGGGCCCTAACCACAGATACGCAGTATTTT